The 20 T cell receptor beta chains below all came from one sample that was sequenced in a study of Ad26.COV2.S vaccination and SARS-CoV-2 variants (dated by TCRdb to the early 2020s). In the paper's terms, the treatment or condition label means: around 19 received Ad26.COV2.S at low or high dose, single or two shots; several received placebo; per-sample allocation not given. Repertoires of vaccine and placebo recipients were sequenced from samples collected on day 63 after the first injection. The library relied on the immunoSEQ multiplex PCR assay. Entries here come from immuneACCESS through TCRdb and include only in-frame sequences with V and J called. Some clones fail to appear in such tables; in the studies checked, an unresolved V gene covers under half of the shortfall, and the cause of the remainder is unknown. Recorded for this sample are 350,000 to 500,000 clones; around nine tenths of them occurred a single time. The ten largest clones represent 12% of the sample.

The starting material was peripheral blood, obtained in a trial of Ad26.COV2.S vaccine versus placebo. These receptors all come from a person aged 18-60 years who received the Ad26.COV2.S COVID-19 vaccine or a placebo.

The chain recombines TRBV6-5 with TRBJ2-7; the D is unclear. Per the germline V gene, CDR1 is MNHEY and CDR2 is SVGAGI. The CDR3 extends over 14 amino acids. Deletions cut 2 bases from V and 3 bases from J, with 11 bases between. The CDR3 DNA follows: TGTGCCAGCAGTTACGAACAGAATATCTACGAGCAGTACTTC. Its protein product is CASSYEQNIYEQYF.

This rearrangement joins TRBV19 to TRBJ1-4; D is perhaps TRBD1 (5 bases). CDR3 length: 15 amino acids. Trimming pared 3 bases from V and 5 bases from J, leaving 13 bases between. CDR1 LNHDA and CDR2 SQIVND come from the germline V gene (reference sequence). This chain's CDR3 is CASSIQGGLNEKLFF. The CDR3 nucleotides read TGTGCCAGTAGTATCCAGGGCGGGTTGAATGAAAAACTGTTTTTT.

The chain combines TRBV5-4 with TRBJ2-3; no clear D gene. This CDR3 has 13 amino acids. CDR1 SGHNT and CDR2 YYREEE come from the germline V gene (reference sequence). Between the trimmed V and J ends, which lost 0 bases and 3 bases, there was a span of 5 bases. DNA of the CDR3: TGTGCCAGCAGCTTGGATATTACAGATACGCAGTATTTT. It translates to CASSLDITDTQYF.

This chain uses TRBV27 with TRBJ2-7, with a possible D match to TRBD2 (5 bases). Germline V lookup: CDR1 MNHEY, CDR2 SMNVEV (reference sequence). Trimming removed 4 bases at V and 0 bases at J, with 7 bases between. The CDR3 covers 13 residues. The CDR3 reads CASSYGNSYEQYF. Written as DNA, the CDR3 is TGTGCCAGCAGTTACGGGAACTCCTACGAGCAGTACTTC.

Of note for this clone: Other nucleotide sequences in the sample specify the same CDR3. The chain has TRBV7-2 and TRBJ2-3, with 14 bases matching TRBD2. The CDR3 has 16 residues. V trimming: 2 bases; J trimming: 6 bases; junction bases outside the gene matches: 4. CDR1 and CDR2 from the germline V gene are SGHTA and FQGNSA. CDR3 sequence: CASSLRTSGRTDTQYF. The CDR3 DNA sequence: TGTGCCAGCAGCTTACGGACTAGCGGGAGGACGGATACGCAGTATTTT.

V is TRBV9 and J is TRBJ2-3, with TRBD2 matching over 9 bases. There are 17 residues in the CDR3. From germline, CDR1 is SGDLS and CDR2 YYNGEE. Trimming took 0 bases from V and 3 from J; bases not matched to a gene: 8. The CDR3 loop is CASSVETSGGVTDTQYF. CDR3 in DNA: TGTGCCAGCAGCGTAGAGACTAGCGGAGGGGTGACAGATACGCAGTATTTT.

The rearrangement links TRBV6-6 to TRBJ2-1; 8 bases fit TRBD2. The germline CDR1 and CDR2 sequences are MNHNY and SVGAGI (reference sequence). CDR3 length: 18 residues. Losses at the gene ends were 5 bases for V and 0 bases for J; bases not matched to a gene: 12. CDR3 DNA: TGTGCCAGCAGTCGGACTAGCAGAGCCCGCAGCTCCTACAATGAGCAGTTCTTC. Encoded protein: CASSRTSRARSSYNEQFF.

The rearrangement uses TRBV19 and TRBJ1-5; possibly TRBD1 for D (6 bases). Per germline, CDR1 LNHDA and CDR2 SQIVND (reference sequence). Trimming removed 3 bases from V and 3 bases from J, with 12 bases in between. The CDR3 is made up of 15 amino acids. CDR3 in amino acids: CASSIGRGPNQPQHF. As DNA, the CDR3 is TGTGCCAGTAGTATCGGCAGGGGCCCCAATCAGCCCCAGCATTTT.

V usage is TRBV19 and J usage is TRBJ1-1; 9 nucleotides agree with TRBD1. CDR1 LNHDA and CDR2 SQIVND come from the germline V gene (reference sequence). After removal of 4 bases from V and 4 bases from J, the junction contained 4 bases not matched to a gene. The CDR3 is 14 amino acids. Here the CDR3 DNA reads TGTGCCAGTAGTACATTGACAGGGGGCACTGAAGCTTTCTTT. It is translated as CASSTLTGGTEAFF.

The V call is TRBV5-6, the J call TRBJ2-2; D is possibly TRBD1 (6 bases). Deletions cut 5 bases from V and 0 bases from J, with 17 bases between. This CDR3 is 17 amino acids long. CDR1 is SGHDT, CDR2 YYEEEE, per germline. CDR3 amino acids: CASRGGQIPSNTGELFF. CDR3 nucleotides: TGTGCCAGCAGGGGTGGACAGATACCTTCGAACACCGGGGAGCTGTTTTTT.

This chain joins TRBV3-1 (or the pseudogene TRBV3-2) and TRBJ2-7; D unresolved. Germline V lookup: CDR1 LGHDT, CDR2 YNNKEL (reference sequence). Deletions cut 0 bases from V and 6 bases from J, with 15 bases between. The CDR3 covers 15 residues. The chain's CDR3 is CASSQERKGRTEQYF. The DNA for the CDR3 is TGTGCCAGCAGCCAAGAAAGAAAGGGTCGAACCGAGCAGTACTTC.

This clone was seen a few times. The CDR3 spells CASSYVDRAYEQYF. DNA of the CDR3: TGTGCCAGCAGTTACGTGGACAGGGCCTACGAGCAGTACTTC. The chain employs TRBV6-5 and TRBJ2-7, with 8 nucleotides matching TRBD1. Per germline, CDR1 MNHEY and CDR2 SVGAGI. The CDR3 is 14 amino acids. V shed 2 bases, J shed 2 bases, and the junction held 2 bases outside the gene matches.

The rearrangement joins TRBV15 to TRBJ2-3; D unclear. There are 14 residues in the CDR3. V was cut by 5 bases and J by 3 bases, with 12 bases left in between. Germline V lookup: CDR1 LNHNV, CDR2 YYDKDF (reference sequence). The CDR3 sequence is CATSVGFSTDTQYF. CDR3 nucleotide sequence: TGTGCCACCAGCGTGGGCTTTTCAACAGATACGCAGTATTTT.

This sequence joins TRBV2 and TRBJ2-7; 9 nucleotides agree with TRBD2. Germline lookup yields CDR1 SNHLY and CDR2 FYNNEI. The CDR3 consists of 15 residues. V lost 6 bases to trimming and J lost 0 bases; unmatched junction nucleotides: 6. CDR3 residues: CASRASGISSYEQYF. DNA for the CDR3: TGTGCCAGCAGAGCTAGCGGGATCAGCTCCTACGAGCAGTACTTC.

The chain is built from TRBV30 and TRBJ1-1; no clear D gene. Germline V lookup: CDR1 GTSNPN, CDR2 SVGIG (reference sequence). This CDR3 has 13 amino acids. V lost 0 bases, J lost 2 bases, and 7 bases lay in between. DNA of the CDR3: TGTGCCTGGAGTGTAACAGTTAACACTGAAGCTTTCTTT. Its translation is CAWSVTVNTEAFF.

Concerning this clone: Within the sample, other DNA sequences also encode this same CDR3. The chain uses TRBV14 and TRBJ2-7; D is unclear. Trimming left V 5 bases short and J 0 bases short, with 5 bases between. Germline V gene lookup returns CDR1 SGHDN and CDR2 FVKESK. This CDR3 has 12 amino acids. CDR3 coding DNA: TGTGCCAGCAGCAGAAGCTCCTACGAGCAGTACTTC. Residues: CASSRSSYEQYF.

This rearrangement joins TRBV11-2 to TRBJ1-1; 7 bases are shared with TRBD1. The CDR3 runs 14 residues. Germline values: CDR1 SGHAT, CDR2 FQNNGV. J gave up 2 bases and V 5 bases, and 5 bases lay outside the gene matches. The CDR3 here is CASSHRDRNTEAFF. The DNA for the CDR3 is TGTGCCAGCAGCCACCGGGACAGAAACACTGAAGCTTTCTTT.

The chain employs TRBV7-8 and TRBJ2-7, with 14 bases lining up with TRBD2. The CDR3 length is 20 residues. Germline CDR1 is SGHVS and CDR2 is FQNEAQ. V lost 5 bases and J lost 0; bases outside the gene matches: 15. The CDR3 nucleotides read TGTGCCAGCAGCCCTAGAGTTAAGACTAGCGGGAGGGCCTTCTCCTACGAGCAGTACTTC. Protein product: CASSPRVKTSGRAFSYEQYF. The full variable domain, rest sourced from reference TRBV7-8 and TRBJ2-7, is GAGVSQSPRYKVAKRGQDVALRCDPISGHVSLFWYQQALGQGPEFLTYFQNEAQLDKSGLPSDRFFAERPEGSVSTLKIQRTQQEDSAVYLCASSPRVKTSGRAFSYEQYFGPGTRLTVT.

The chain has TRBV19 and TRBJ2-1; 10 bases match TRBD2. Germline V gene lookup returns CDR1 LNHDA and CDR2 SQIVND (reference sequence). The V gene end was trimmed by 4 bases and the J gene end by 3 bases; junction bases not matched to a gene: 9. The CDR3 is made up of 17 amino acids. As DNA, the CDR3 is TGTGCCAGTAGTACTCCCCTAGCGGGAGCGCACTACAATGAGCAGTTCTTC. Protein: CASSTPLAGAHYNEQFF.

The V call is TRBV3-1 (or the pseudogene TRBV3-2), the J call TRBJ2-5; 9 bases agree with TRBD1. Germline V gene lookup returns CDR1 LGHDT and CDR2 YNNKEL (reference sequence). J lost 5 bases, V lost 4 bases, and 11 bases had no gene match. The CDR3 extends over 16 amino acids. CDR3 amino acids: CASSPYPGQGNETQYF. In DNA, the CDR3 is TGTGCCAGCAGCCCATACCCGGGACAGGGAAACGAGACCCAGTACTTC.